This TCR beta chain originates from a study of blood T cell repertoires in COVID-19. Looking at the study overall: From T cells, B-cell-depleted T cells, or PBMCs came the material, which was cDNA or gDNA.

CDR3 size: 14 residues. The V end lost 3 bases, the J end lost 7 bases, and 13 bases lay between the germline ends. CDR1 DFQATT and CDR2 SNEGSKA come from the germline V gene (reference sequence). Some clones are missing from TCRdb's copy, which holds only in-frame ones; the method was immunoSEQ multiplex PCR. This table holds 250,000 or so clones, about nine tenths found once. The gene calls are TRBV20-1 and TRBJ1-6; tentatively, D is TRBD1 (5 bases). The source material was PBMCs or T cells enriched from blood (not recorded which). This sequence was found in a man in his fifties or sixties who had been exposed to COVID-19. Here the CDR3 reads CSASISGLNSPLHF. In nucleotides, the CDR3 is TGCAGTGCTAGTATTTCAGGGCTAAATTCACCCCTCCACTTT.